Listed here are 18 T cell receptor beta chains from one sample, sequenced in a study of radiotherapy plus CTLA-4 blockade in lung cancer. The data were produced by immunoSEQ multiplex PCR, yet TCRdb's version contains in-frame clones alone and is incomplete. The table records approximately 45,000 clones, 50% to 70% of them present only once. The sample in question was peripheral blood, obtained from a patient treated with radiotherapy plus ipilimumab. These receptors all come from a human donor with non-small cell lung cancer who had a partial response to radiotherapy plus ipilimumab.

The V gene is TRBV7-3, the J gene TRBJ1-4; TRBD1 matches 9 bases. CDR3 size: 22 residues. Per the germline V gene, CDR1 is SGHTA and CDR2 is FQGTGA. The V gene end was trimmed by 1 base and the J gene end by 0 bases; junction bases not matched to a gene: 18. The DNA of the CDR3 is TGTGCCAGCAGCTTAAACCCGGGACAGGGTGAAGCATTAAGCTCAACTAATGAAAAACTGTTTTTT. Translation: CASSLNPGQGEALSSTNEKLFF.

The chain joins TRBV6-5 to TRBJ2-1, with 8 bases lining up with TRBD2. In germline, CDR1 is MNHEY, CDR2 SVGAGI. There are 15 residues in the CDR3. V trimming: 2 bases; J trimming: 3 bases; junction bases outside the gene matches: 3. The CDR3 coding sequence is TGTGCCAGCAGTTACAGAGCGGGGGTCTACAATGAGCAGTTCTTC. This gives the protein CASSYRAGVYNEQFF.

V is TRBV19 and J is TRBJ2-7; D is perhaps TRBD1 (5 bases). Germline V gives CDR1 LNHDA, CDR2 SQIVND (reference sequence). Deletions cut 1 base from V and 2 bases from J, with 9 bases between. The CDR3 is 14 residues long. CDR3 loop: CASSIVGHPYEQYF. Here the CDR3 DNA reads TGTGCCAGTAGTATAGTAGGACACCCCTACGAGCAGTACTTC.

The CDR3 spells CASSQGAYEQYF. In DNA, the CDR3 is TGTGCCAGCAGTCAGGGCGCCTACGAGCAGTACTTC. J is TRBJ2-7 and V is TRBV6-1, with D maybe TRBD1 (5 bases). Trimming stripped 5 bases from V and 2 bases from J, with 7 bases between. CDR3 length: 12 residues. Looked up from germline, CDR1 is MNHNS and CDR2 is SASEGT.

V usage is TRBV11-3 and J usage is TRBJ1-2, with 12 bases that match TRBD1. CDR3 length: 16 residues. CDR1 is SGHNT and CDR2 is YENEEA in the germline V gene. The J segment lost 7 bases and the V segment lost 3 bases, leaving 9 bases of the junction unmatched. The CDR3 nucleotides are TGTGCCAGCAGCTTCCCCCGGGACAGGGGGCGCGGTGGCTACACCTTC. Translated: CASSFPRDRGRGGYTF.

This sequence joins TRBV9 and TRBJ1-1; D is perhaps TRBD1 (5 bases). Looked up from germline, CDR1 is SGDLS and CDR2 is YYNGEE. V lost 2 bases to trimming and J lost 10 bases, with 24 bases between them. The CDR3 covers 16 residues. The CDR3: CASSVGSGPNSNVAFF. CDR3 bases: TGTGCCAGCAGCGTGGGGTCAGGGCCTAACTCGAACGTAGCTTTCTTT.

In its sample, this clone was seen many times. V usage is TRBV6-5 and J usage is TRBJ1-1, with 7 bases fitting TRBD1. Germline CDR1 and CDR2: MNHEY and SVGAGI. V dropped 9 bases and J dropped 1; count of bases not matched to a gene: 11. There are 15 residues in the CDR3. The CDR3 region has the DNA TGTGCCAGTAGGCGAGGGGGCAATAGGAACACTGAAGCTTTCTTT. This encodes CASRRGGNRNTEAFF.

V gene TRBV10-1 combines with J gene TRBJ2-1; a weak D match, TRBD2 (6 bases). V lost 0 bases and J lost 6, with 15 bases in between. There are 16 residues in the CDR3. Germline values: CDR1 WNHNN, CDR2 SYGVQD (reference sequence). CDR3 sequence (DNA): TGCGCCAGCAGTGAGTCTAGCGGTTCCCGAGGCAATGAGCAGTTCTTC. Its translation: CASSESSGSRGNEQFF.

This rearrangement joins TRBV7-9 to TRBJ2-3, with D possibly being TRBD2 (7 bases). The V end was cut by 5 bases, the J end by 2 bases, with 11 bases between. This CDR3 region has 14 residues. CDR1 is SEHNR and CDR2 is FQNEAQ in the germline V gene (reference sequence). CDR3 DNA sequence: TGTGCCAGCAGCCTCGGGGGGCCCACAGATACGCAGTATTTT. Its translation is CASSLGGPTDTQYF.

The rearrangement links TRBV19 to TRBJ2-1; TRBD2 matches 9 bases. With 7 bases clipped from V and 4 bases from J, the junction kept 8 bases outside the gene matches. CDR3 length: 15 amino acids. CDR1 and CDR2 (germline): LNHDA, SQIVND (reference sequence). As DNA, the CDR3 is TGTGCCAGTACCCGGGGAAGCGGGGGGTACAATGAGCAGTTCTTC. Protein sequence: CASTRGSGGYNEQFF.

Only a few counts were recorded for this clone. The J gene is TRBJ1-1, the V gene TRBV19, with D maybe TRBD1 (5 bases). The V gene's germline CDR1 is LNHDA and CDR2 SQIVND (reference sequence). Trimming left V 5 bases short and J 4 bases short, with 14 bases between. The CDR3 length is 14 residues. CDR3 coding DNA: TGTGCCAGTAGTCAGGGCAGGGAAGGCACTGAAGCTTTCTTT. It encodes CASSQGREGTEAFF.

This clone was detected only once. The chain has TRBV19 and TRBJ2-5; TRBD2 aligns across 7 bases. The closer fit of TRBJ2-7 to the DNA end suggests the J call may be wrong. The CDR3 spans 16 residues. Germline V gene sequence: CDR1 LNHDA, CDR2 SQIVND (reference sequence). In DNA, the CDR3 is TGTGCCAGTAGTACTCGACTAAGCGGGGCTAACTACGAGCAGTACTTC. This codes for CASSTRLSGANYEQYF.

The V gene is TRBV11-2, the J gene TRBJ1-4; D unclear. In germline, CDR1 is SGHAT, CDR2 FQNNGV. The CDR3 sequence is 16 residues long. The V end lost 3 bases, the J end lost 0 bases, and 11 bases lay between the germline ends. The CDR3, as DNA: TGTGCCAGCAGCTTCACCGCTAGGCCAACTAATGAAAAACTGTTTTTT. Translated, it gives CASSFTARPTNEKLFF.

This clone was detected only once. This rearrangement joins TRBV7-8 to TRBJ2-1; the match to TRBD2 covers 7 bases. This CDR3 has 16 residues. The V and J ends lost 1 base and 4 bases, in that order; junction bases with no gene match: 7. From germline, CDR1 is SGHVS and CDR2 FQNEAQ. CDR3 in DNA: TGTGCCAGCAGCTTAGTCCCGGGAGGAATATACAATGAGCAGTTCTTC. Translation: CASSLVPGGIYNEQFF.

The gene calls are TRBV15 and TRBJ2-5; 8 nucleotides line up with TRBD1. Germline values: CDR1 LNHNV, CDR2 YYDKDF (reference sequence). V shed 3 bases, J shed 0 bases, and the junction held 3 bases outside the gene matches. This CDR3 is built from 15 residues. The CDR3 is CATSSRQGHQETQYF. In DNA form, the CDR3 reads TGTGCCACCAGCAGTAGACAGGGGCACCAAGAGACCCAGTACTTC.

This clone was recorded once. The chain is built from TRBV5-1 and TRBJ2-5; TRBD1 is a possible D gene (6 bases). The J call may be wrong; the DNA end is better matched by TRBJ2-7. Germline CDR1 reads SGHRS; CDR2 reads YFSETQ. The CDR3 contains 14 residues. CDR3 DNA: TGCGCCAGCAGCCCGGGACACTCCTCCTACGAGCAGTACTTC. Amino acid sequence: CASSPGHSSYEQYF.

The rearrangement links TRBV6-1 to TRBJ1-1; 8 bases line up with TRBD1. The CDR3 spans 17 residues. V lost 0 bases and J lost 0; bases outside the gene matches: 6. Germline values: CDR1 MNHNS, CDR2 SASEGT. The CDR3 DNA follows: TGTGCCAGCAGTGAAGCGGGCGGACAGGGTTTGAACACTGAAGCTTTCTTT. It codes for CASSEAGGQGLNTEAFF.

The chain has TRBV11-2 and TRBJ1-1, with D tentatively TRBD1 (6 bases). V was shortened by 5 bases and J by 6 bases, with 16 bases between the two germline ends. The length of the CDR3 is 14 residues. The germline CDR1 and CDR2 sequences are SGHAT and FQNNGV. CDR3 in amino acids: CASSKNRATAEAFF. CDR3 nucleotide sequence: TGTGCCAGCAGCAAGAACAGGGCGACGGCTGAAGCTTTCTTT.